This T cell receptor beta chain was identified during a study of identical twins (TCRdb year 2016). General notes on the study: TCR alpha and beta repertoires from monozygotic twins, unrelated adults of various ages and cord blood were deep-sequenced to test whether fetal clonotypes persist. Replicate twin experiments were performed at different times using different library preparation protocols to rule out contamination. Beyond this particular receptor, the publication reports: Fewer insertions were carried by abundant cord blood beta clonotypes; a weaker similar trend was observed in young adult naive repertoires, while no such trend was observed in memory repertoires. Invariant T cells such as MAIT and iNKT could partly confound zero-insertion analyses, though diverse VJ usage argued against this for most clonotypes. Out-of-frame TCR alpha sequences shared between twins showed an excess of low generation-probability sequences compared with coincidental sharing between unrelated individuals. Recombination models systematically underestimated out-of-frame TCR alpha sharing in monozygotic twins but agreed with sharing between unrelated individuals. Because the same donors could not be followed over many years, conclusions were based on cross-sectional statistical analysis. In beta out-of-frame sequences, excess twin sharing was weaker, because having fewer shared sequences lowered the signal-to-noise ratio.

Regarding this clonotype: Its cognate antigen has yet to be identified. No base quality values were provided; no much bigger clone lies one nucleotide off.

Every donor was a healthy Caucasian. Three pairs of female monozygotic twins, all aged roughly 18 to 29 years, were included in the twin cohort. Peripheral blood mononuclear cells were the source from which RNA for the TCR libraries was isolated. Library prep was done by 5' RACE. Reads for this sample came from an Illumina HiSeq 2000. A universal primer binding site was introduced by template switching, and a unique molecular identifier was present in the final cDNA, enabling accurate counting of TCR cDNA molecules. First-strand cDNA for TCR alpha and beta chains was synthesized from specific primers in the conserved constant-segment region. Each cDNA library was double barcoded, with a SMART-Mk sample barcode plus Illumina barcodes, to control for contamination. TruSeq adapter sequences, together with Illumina sample barcodes, were added in two successive PCR steps. The Illumina HiSeq platform was used with custom primers to sequence TCR alpha and beta cDNA libraries. Regarding the original processing steps: MiGEC was used to process raw reads and extract unique molecular identifiers, and MiXCR was used to find CDR3 positions. For each individual, recombination models were inferred using an EM algorithm with the repgenHMM and IGoR tools. Shared clonotype analysis was performed with the tcR package in R, normalizing sharing by the product of cloneset sizes. To study raw recombination without the effects of thymic and clonal selection, out-of-frame nonproductive sequences were analyzed. The public sequencing data were trimmed at Q25 with fastp and processed into clonotypes with MiXCR by TCRdb, which kept only in-frame beta chains. One record per CDR3 amino acid sequence lists the most common genes and DNA. These V and J calls originate from TCRdb's pipeline instead of the authors' own analysis. The sample table contains approximately 890,000 distinct CDR3 sequences; only one count was recorded for roughly an eighth of them. About 1.6% of the sample goes to the ten largest clones.

This sample also appeared in a second study, on yellow fever vaccine responses in identical twins. In that second paper, the authors write: The authors reported that the T cell response to vaccination in identical twins appeared partly convergent and partly personalized. The study precisely tracked vaccine-responding T cell clones in identical twins.

The sequence was obtained from a woman aged 18 to 35 in good health. Source material: PBMCs.

CDR3 reads: CASSLRLGPDTQYF. The nucleotides are TGTGCCAGCAGTTTAAGGTTGGGGCCAGATACGCAGTATTTT. The chain employs TRBV12-3 or TRBV12-4 and TRBJ2-3; a tentative D call is TRBD1 (5 bases match). Taken from cysteine to phenylalanine, the CDR3 has 14 residues. The read is trimmed to its CDR3 DNA, 42 bases read in frame from base 1. V lost 2 bases and J lost 4 bases; the stretch between them is 10 bases long.